What follows are 12 T cell receptor beta chains derived from one specimen sequenced in a study of blood T cells in healthy people across ages. For the second PCR, which ran for roughly 6 to 11 cycles, a sample-barcoded 5' primer and a J-beta primer mix were used. MiXCR, run by TCRdb on the 5' RACE reads, gives a single entry per CDR3 protein. The sample carries about 930,000 distinct CDR3 sequences, about 29% recorded once. A further study also used this sample, focusing on T cells of mothers and their children.

Sequenced material: blood. The receptors here all came from a woman between 35 and 50 years old in good health.

There are a few counts of this clonotype. The rearrangement links TRBV9 to TRBJ2-1; TRBD1 matches 7 bases. Per the germline V gene, CDR1 is SGDLS and CDR2 is YYNGEE. The CDR3 has 15 residues. V was clipped by 2 bases and J by 2 bases; unmatched bases: 4. The DNA of the CDR3 is TGTGCCAGCAGCGTGCGACAGGGAACCTACAATGAGCAGTTCTTC. Translation: CASSVRQGTYNEQFF.

This clonotype has just a few counts. This chain joins TRBV5-1 and TRBJ2-2; the D gene is possibly TRBD1 (5 bases). Germline V lookup: CDR1 SGHRS, CDR2 YFSETQ. V was pared by 1 base and J by 3 bases, with 19 bases between. The CDR3 loop spans 18 amino acids. CDR3 region: CASSLIGWQGEYTGELFF. DNA for the CDR3: TGCGCCAGCAGCTTGATCGGGTGGCAGGGTGAATACACCGGGGAGCTGTTTTTT.

J is TRBJ1-1 and V is TRBV6-5, with TRBD1 identical over 8 bases. With V trimmed by 4 bases and J by 4 bases, 11 bases remained unmatched. The CDR3 spans 16 residues. The germline CDR1 and CDR2 sequences are MNHEY and SVGAGI. Here the CDR3 reads CASSSNLRDRSTEAFF. DNA for the CDR3: TGTGCCAGCAGTTCGAACCTCCGGGACAGGTCCACTGAAGCTTTCTTT.

In its sample, this clonotype was seen a few times. At one boundary the junction diverges from the germline segment, which might be a read error. V gene TRBV11-2 combines with J gene TRBJ1-4; D perhaps matches TRBD1 (6 bases). The germline gives CDR1 SGHAT, CDR2 FQNNGV. The CDR3 loop spans 15 amino acids. The DNA for the CDR3 is TGTGCCAGCAGCTTAGGCGTCAGGGGAAATGAAAAACCGTTTTTT. Residues: CASSLGVRGNEKPFF.

The CDR3 loop is CSARDITSSYEQYF. DNA of the CDR3: TGCAGTGCTAGAGACATTACGAGCTCCTACGAGCAGTACTTC. This chain connects TRBV20-1 to TRBJ2-7; D remains ambiguous. Looked up from germline, CDR1 is DFQATT and CDR2 is SNEGSKA (reference sequence). This CDR3 comprises 14 residues. V was shortened by 0 bases and J by 0 bases, with 9 bases between the two germline ends.

The genes are TRBV29-1 and TRBJ2-5; TRBD1 is a possible D gene (6 bases). V was cut by 1 base and J by 11 bases, with 35 bases left in between. Germline CDR1 reads SQVTM; CDR2 reads ANQGSEA. The length of the CDR3 is 19 residues. This chain's CDR3 is CSVEVHYTGQGPPVIGQYF. In nucleotides, the CDR3 is TGCAGCGTTGAAGTACACTATACGGGACAAGGGCCCCCGGTTATCGGGCAGTACTTC.

This clonotype was recorded many times. The chain couples TRBV7-2 to TRBJ2-7; TRBD2 matches 9 bases. Germline V gene data show CDR1 as SGHTA and CDR2 as FQGNSA. The CDR3 extends over 15 amino acids. V was clipped by 1 base and J by 5 bases; unmatched bases: 6. The CDR3 here is CASSLVGLAMDEQYF. In DNA, the CDR3 is TGTGCCAGCAGCTTAGTAGGACTAGCGATGGACGAGCAGTACTTC.

As concerns this clonotype: At one of its ends the junction is not consistent with the germline gene, which may arise from a read error. The chain couples TRBV6-1 to TRBJ2-6; D might be TRBD1 (6 bases). Germline V gene sequence: CDR1 MNHNS, CDR2 SASEGT. The CDR3 runs to 21 residues. As DNA, the CDR3 is TGTACCAGCAGTGAAGCGCGTGGGTCACGCAGGGGCTTAGCTGGGGCCAACGTCCTGACTTTC. Residues: CTSSEARGSRRGLAGANVLTF.

V gene TRBV20-1 combines with J gene TRBJ1-5; D uncertain. V was trimmed by 0 bases and J by 6 bases, leaving 6 bases between them. CDR1 and CDR2 (germline): DFQATT, SNEGSKA (reference sequence). CDR3 length: 12 amino acids. CDR3 nucleotide sequence: TGCAGTGCTAGAGATATGAGTCAGCCCCAGCATTTT. Its translation: CSARDMSQPQHF.

Points on this clonotype: Relative to the germline gene, one junction end is altered; a read error may explain this. J is TRBJ1-4 and V is TRBV20-1, with D hard to call. Germline lookup yields CDR1 DFQATT and CDR2 SNEGSKA (reference sequence). The CDR3 covers 11 residues. DNA of the CDR3: TGCAGTGCTAGGATAGGTGAAGAACTGTTTTTT. Its translation: CSARIGEELFF.

As to this clonotype: An end of the junction does not agree with germline; a read error may underlie this. The DNA of the CDR3 is TGTGCCATCAGTGAGGGACCCCGCAACAATGGGCAGTTCTTC. Translation gives CAISEGPRNNGQFF. This chain uses TRBV10-3 with TRBJ2-1; D is uncertain. The germline CDR1 and CDR2 sequences are ENHRY and SYGVKD. There are 14 residues in the CDR3.

This clonotype has more than one count but fewer than ten. In DNA form, the CDR3 reads TGTGCCAGCAGCTTAGAGGGCGGGGTGTCCTACAATGAGCAGTTCTTC. Translating gives CASSLEGGVSYNEQFF. The chain has TRBV7-2 and TRBJ2-1, with D possibly TRBD2 on 6 matching bases. V was trimmed by 1 base and J by 1 base, leaving 11 bases between them. Germline lookup yields CDR1 SGHTA and CDR2 FQGNSA. The CDR3 spans 16 residues.